A selection of T cell receptor beta chains follows, all from one sample in a study of blood T cell repertoires in COVID-19. Here immunoSEQ multiplex PCR was the method, and the copy in TCRdb shows in-frame clones only, minus some. The repertoire consists of about 230,000 clones, with 85% to 90% occurring once and the leading ten covering 3.5% to 4%. Sequenced input: PBMCs or T cells enriched from blood (not recorded which). These receptors were obtained from a woman aged 25 to 39 with acute COVID-19. Both conserved end residues are trimmed from each CDR3. Fields, in order: V gene, D gene, CDR3 protein. The D gene is left open where the match is weak.

v_gene: TRBV30; d_gene: TRBD2; CDR3aa: AGGGQETQY
v_gene: TRBV27; d_gene: -; CDR3aa: ASSLNRGQPGQPQH
v_gene: TRBV19; d_gene: -; CDR3aa: ASSTGTPNEQF
v_gene: TRBV29-1; d_gene: -; CDR3aa: SVETGFSGANVLT
v_gene: TRBV24-1; d_gene: -; CDR3aa: ATSDGRGPQH
v_gene: TRBV28; d_gene: -; CDR3aa: ASSAPGQNTEAF
v_gene: TRBV10-3; d_gene: -; CDR3aa: AISEETVANYGYT
v_gene: TRBV11-2; d_gene: TRBD2; CDR3aa: ASSDGLADQETQY
v_gene: TRBV9; d_gene: -; CDR3aa: ASSVGRADNEQF
v_gene: TRBV19; d_gene: TRBD1; CDR3aa: ASRGQGDTEAF
v_gene: TRBV5-1; d_gene: -; CDR3aa: ASSIAEQATQY
v_gene: TRBV5-1; d_gene: -; CDR3aa: ASSLYYGGHYNEQF
v_gene: TRBV30; d_gene: -; CDR3aa: AWRRLGGGGGYT
v_gene: TRBV6-5; d_gene: TRBD1; CDR3aa: ASSYSGQGARAF
v_gene: TRBV2; d_gene: -; CDR3aa: ASRRTATNEKLF
v_gene: TRBV7-9; d_gene: TRBD2; CDR3aa: ASSLLAGSQETQY
v_gene: TRBV19; d_gene: -; CDR3aa: ASSIGRGSYEQY
v_gene: TRBV4-2; d_gene: -; CDR3aa: ASSQEGSVQY
v_gene: TRBV9; d_gene: -; CDR3aa: ASSVGGPGYEQY
v_gene: TRBV7-9; d_gene: -; CDR3aa: ASSPRAGPSTDTQY
v_gene: TRBV5-6; d_gene: TRBD1; CDR3aa: ASSVYRGGSYGYT
v_gene: TRBV6-5; d_gene: TRBD1; CDR3aa: ASSFGTGYLYTEAF
v_gene: TRBV5-6; d_gene: -; CDR3aa: ASSSRRGPGETQY
v_gene: TRBV2; d_gene: TRBD1; CDR3aa: ASSRQGIQNTEAF
v_gene: TRBV7-9; d_gene: -; CDR3aa: ASILSGQPNTEAF
v_gene: TRBV10-1; d_gene: TRBD1; CDR3aa: ASSGGQGAYEQY
v_gene: TRBV13; d_gene: -; CDR3aa: ASSSQRGTQY
v_gene: TRBV3-1/TRBV3-2; d_gene: -; CDR3aa: ASSARQSEAF